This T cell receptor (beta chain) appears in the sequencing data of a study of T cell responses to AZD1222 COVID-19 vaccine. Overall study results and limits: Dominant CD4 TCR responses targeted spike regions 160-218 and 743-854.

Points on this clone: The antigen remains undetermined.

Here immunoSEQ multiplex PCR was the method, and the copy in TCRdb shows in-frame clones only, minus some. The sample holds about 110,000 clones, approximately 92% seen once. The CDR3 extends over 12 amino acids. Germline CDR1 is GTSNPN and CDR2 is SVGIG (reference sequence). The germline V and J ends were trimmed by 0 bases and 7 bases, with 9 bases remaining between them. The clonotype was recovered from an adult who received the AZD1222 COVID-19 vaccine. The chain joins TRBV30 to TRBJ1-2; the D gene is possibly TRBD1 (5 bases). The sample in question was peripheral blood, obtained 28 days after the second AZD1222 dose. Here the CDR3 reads CAWSVRGPGYTF. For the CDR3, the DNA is TGTGCCTGGAGTGTAAGGGGCCCTGGCTACACCTTC.